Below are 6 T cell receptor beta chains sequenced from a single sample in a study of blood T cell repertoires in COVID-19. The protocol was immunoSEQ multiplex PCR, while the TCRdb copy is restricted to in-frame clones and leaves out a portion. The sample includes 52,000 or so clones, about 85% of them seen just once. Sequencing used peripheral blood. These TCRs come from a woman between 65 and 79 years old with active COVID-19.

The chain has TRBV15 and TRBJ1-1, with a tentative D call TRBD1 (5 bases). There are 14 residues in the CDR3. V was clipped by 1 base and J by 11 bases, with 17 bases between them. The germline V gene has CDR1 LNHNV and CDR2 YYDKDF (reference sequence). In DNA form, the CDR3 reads TGTGCCACCAGCAGAGCCACGGACACGGGTCGGGCTTTCTTT. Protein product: CATSRATDTGRAFF.

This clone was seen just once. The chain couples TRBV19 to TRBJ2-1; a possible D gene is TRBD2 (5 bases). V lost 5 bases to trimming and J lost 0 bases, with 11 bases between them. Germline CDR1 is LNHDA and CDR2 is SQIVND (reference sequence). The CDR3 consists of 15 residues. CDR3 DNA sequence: TGTGCCAGTAGTCGTGGGAGCAGCTCCTACAATGAGCAGTTCTTC. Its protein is CASSRGSSSYNEQFF.

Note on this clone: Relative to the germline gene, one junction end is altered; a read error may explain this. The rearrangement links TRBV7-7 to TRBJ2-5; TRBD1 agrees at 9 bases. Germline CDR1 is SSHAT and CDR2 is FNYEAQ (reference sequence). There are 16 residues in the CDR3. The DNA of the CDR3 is TGTGCTAGCAGTACAAGTACAGGGGGCAGCCAAGAGACCCAGTACTTC. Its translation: CASSTSTGGSQETQYF.

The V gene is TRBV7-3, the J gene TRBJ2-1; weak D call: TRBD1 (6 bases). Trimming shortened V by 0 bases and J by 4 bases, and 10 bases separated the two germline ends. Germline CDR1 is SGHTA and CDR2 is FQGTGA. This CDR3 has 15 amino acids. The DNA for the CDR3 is TGTGCCAGCAGCTTAACTCGGCAGGGGTACAATGAGCAGTTCTTC. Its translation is CASSLTRQGYNEQFF.

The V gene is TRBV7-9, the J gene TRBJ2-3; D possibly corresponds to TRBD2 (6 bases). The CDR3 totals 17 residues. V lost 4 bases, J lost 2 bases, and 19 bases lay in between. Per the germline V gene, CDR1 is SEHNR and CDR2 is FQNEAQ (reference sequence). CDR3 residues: CASSSLVGGAFTDTQYF. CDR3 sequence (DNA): TGTGCCAGCAGCTCCCTTGTTGGCGGGGCTTTCACAGATACGCAGTATTTT.

The CDR3 spells CASSQEDKNSPLHF. The CDR3 region has the DNA TGCGCCAGCAGCCAAGAGGACAAAAATTCACCCCTCCACTTT. J is TRBJ1-6 and V is TRBV4-1, with D possibly TRBD1 on 5 matching bases. With 0 bases removed from V and 7 bases from J, the gap between germline ends came to 7 bases. CDR1 MGHRA and CDR2 YSYEKL come from the germline V gene. The CDR3 covers 14 residues.